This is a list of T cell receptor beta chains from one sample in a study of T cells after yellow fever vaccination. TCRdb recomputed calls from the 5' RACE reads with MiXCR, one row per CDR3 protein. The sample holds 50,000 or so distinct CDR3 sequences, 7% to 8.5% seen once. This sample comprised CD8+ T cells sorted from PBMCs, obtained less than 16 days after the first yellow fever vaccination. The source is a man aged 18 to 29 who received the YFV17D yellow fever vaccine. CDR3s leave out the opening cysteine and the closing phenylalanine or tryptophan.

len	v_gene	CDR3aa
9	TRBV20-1	SAHRANVLT
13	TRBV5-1	ASSLGPGNVGIQY
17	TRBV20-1	SARGVLAGGNKIYNEQF
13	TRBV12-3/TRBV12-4	ASREQGRMNTEAF
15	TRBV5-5	ASSLSVLTRTGNEQF
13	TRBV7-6	ASSFRTSSSYEQY
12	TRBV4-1	ASSHQGEGSPLH
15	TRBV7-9	ASSSLRQGANTGELF
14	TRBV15	ATSRTTLGGPETQY
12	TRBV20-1	SASRSRGTGELF
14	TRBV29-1	SVESAGQEYLDTQY
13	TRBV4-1	ASSPRGGGVNEQF
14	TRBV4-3	ASGQVQQGAQETQY
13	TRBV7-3	ASSLTAGLGEKLF
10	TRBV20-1	SARGGEETQY